This passage covers 17 T cell receptor beta chains from one sample sequenced in a study of tumor-infiltrating lymphocytes in primary liver carcinoma. The blood RNA (from unsorted whole blood) was obtained, and germline DNA was also extracted. A primer in the constant region served to generate TCR beta cDNA from 450 to 600 ng of total RNA. Three nested multiplex PCR rounds, a slightly modified ARM-PCR, produced the libraries for TCR beta. Running 9 to 11 cycles apiece, the first two PCR rounds relied on TRBV1-TRBV30 forward primers together with a C-beta reverse primer. TCRdb reanalysed the multiplex PCR reads using MiXCR and keeps one entry per CDR3 protein. Here the sample spans 310,000 or so distinct CDR3 sequences, approximately 65% being singletons. The specimen sequenced was peripheral blood. These receptors all come from a man between 40 and 49 years old with primary liver carcinoma and hepatitis B virus infection.

This chain links TRBV10-3 with TRBJ1-2, with 9 bases matching TRBD1. The CDR3 length is 15 residues. Looked up from germline, CDR1 is ENHRY and CDR2 is SYGVKD. CDR3 in DNA: TGTGCAACCACCGCGGGACAGGGAAGGAACTATGGCTACACCTTC. Translation gives CATTAGQGRNYGYTF.

As to this clonotype: Just one base apart from a much larger clone, this may be a read error. The final CDR3 position lacks the conserved phenylalanine or tryptophan, pointing to a likely read error. The V call is TRBV13, the J call TRBJ2-7, with 14 bases matching TRBD2. The germline gives CDR1 PRHDT, CDR2 FYEKMQ (reference sequence). This CDR3 contains 16 residues. The V and J ends lost 5 bases and 6 bases, in that order; junction bases with no gene match: 9. CDR3 sequence: CASSKRRLAGGAEQYL. The CDR3, as DNA: TGTGCCAGCAGCAAACGGCGACTAGCGGGAGGGGCCGAGCAGTACTTA.

This clonotype has more than one count but fewer than ten. The rearrangement uses TRBV5-6 and TRBJ2-7, with a tentative D call TRBD1 (5 bases). With 1 base removed from V and 5 bases from J, the gap between germline ends came to 13 bases. Germline V CDR1 and CDR2: SGHDT, YYEEEE. This CDR3 region has 14 residues. The CDR3 region is CASSLSQGANEQYF. The CDR3 nucleotides read TGTGCCAGCAGCTTGTCCCAGGGTGCGAACGAGCAGTACTTC.

Notes on this clonotype: One end of the junction varies from germline; a read error may be responsible. This chain uses TRBV19 with TRBJ1-1, with D maybe TRBD1 (5 bases). The CDR3 covers 10 residues. Looked up from germline, CDR1 is LNHDA and CDR2 is SQIVND (reference sequence). The DNA of the CDR3 is TGTGCCAGTGGCGGGACTGAAGCTCTCTTT. It is translated as CASGGTEALF.

The chain has TRBV24-1 and TRBJ1-5, with TRBD1 as a possible D gene (5 bases). This CDR3 comprises 13 residues. CDR1 is KGHDR, CDR2 SFDVKD, per germline. V lost 5 bases to trimming and J lost 9 bases, with 13 bases between them. The CDR3 coding sequence is TGTGCCACCAGTGGAGCGCCGAGGGGGCCCCAGCATTTT. As protein: CATSGAPRGPQHF.

The chain combines TRBV20-1 with TRBJ2-5, with TRBD1 matching over 10 bases. J gave up 5 bases and V 1 base, and 7 bases lay outside the gene matches. In germline, CDR1 is DFQATT, CDR2 SNEGSKA (reference sequence). This CDR3 is built from 15 residues. CDR3 residues: CSARAGQGRMETQYF. The CDR3 DNA sequence: TGCAGTGCTAGAGCGGGACAGGGGCGGATGGAGACCCAGTACTTC.

Points on this clonotype: One junction end does not reproduce the germline sequence, and a read error may be involved. The chain is built from TRBV11-2 and TRBJ2-7; D is undetermined. Germline loops: CDR1 SGHAT, CDR2 FQNNGV. The CDR3 contains 14 residues. The DNA of the CDR3 is TGTGTCAGCAGTCCCGGACGGCTGGCCTACGAGCAGTACTTC. This encodes CVSSPGRLAYEQYF.

The CDR3 sequence is CASSQPGSTSYTQYF. CDR3 nucleotides: TGCGCCAGCAGCCAACCCGGGTCTACTTCATATACGCAGTATTTT. The chain combines TRBV4-1 with TRBJ2-3; D not resolved. Germline V gene sequence: CDR1 MGHRA, CDR2 YSYEKL. Between the trimmed V and J ends, which lost 2 bases and 7 bases, there was a span of 16 bases. The CDR3 is made up of 15 amino acids.

To note about this clonotype: Germline and junction disagree at one end, which may indicate a read error. This sequence joins TRBV5-5 and TRBJ2-2; TRBD2 might be the D (5 bases). This CDR3 is 14 amino acids long. Germline V gene sequence: CDR1 SGHKS, CDR2 YYEKEE (reference sequence). The CDR3 DNA follows: TGTGTCAGCAGCTTGGTGGCGGGCACCGGGGAGCTGTTTTTT. It is translated as CVSSLVAGTGELFF.

This chain uses TRBV4-1 with TRBJ2-1; 7 nucleotides agree with TRBD1. Trimming removed 1 base from V and 3 bases from J; junction bases left unmatched: 21. The CDR3 length is 21 residues. Germline V lookup: CDR1 MGHRA, CDR2 YSYEKL. CDR3 amino acids: CASSQAPAGTAAMSYYNEQFF. The CDR3 nucleotides are TGCGCCAGCAGCCAAGCTCCCGCCGGGACAGCGGCTATGAGCTACTACAATGAGCAGTTCTTC.

The V call is TRBV6-5, the J call TRBJ2-3; D assignment may be TRBD1 or TRBD2 (5 bases each). This CDR3 spans 15 amino acids. The V end lost 2 bases, the J end lost 0 bases, and 9 bases lay between the germline ends. Germline V gives CDR1 MNHEY, CDR2 SVGAGI. CDR3 in DNA: TGTGCCAGCAGTTACGAGGGGAGTAGCACAGATACGCAGTATTTT. Protein product: CASSYEGSSTDTQYF.

To note about this clonotype: A much bigger clone sits one base away, suggesting this may be a read error. The chain carries TRBV6-1 and TRBJ2-3; tentatively, D is TRBD2 (6 bases). Germline V gene lookup returns CDR1 MNHNS and CDR2 SASEGT. The CDR3 has 13 residues. Here the CDR3 reads CGSLAVSTDTQYF. CDR3 sequence (DNA): TGTGGCAGCTTAGCGGTTAGCACAGATACGCAGTATTTT.

This clonotype was seen only a few times. The chain combines TRBV6-1 with TRBJ2-7; D call uncertain. CDR3 size: 13 residues. The germline V gene has CDR1 MNHNS and CDR2 SASEGT. Trimming stripped 10 bases from V and 2 bases from J, with 15 bases between. The CDR3 region is CAMRSTVTYEQYF. In DNA, the CDR3 is TGTGCCATGAGATCGACGGTCACCTACGAGCAGTACTTC.

This clonotype was detected only once. A read error is likely, as this CDR3 ends without the conserved phenylalanine or tryptophan. The chain has TRBV11-2 and TRBJ1-5; D not certain. Germline V gives CDR1 SGHAT, CDR2 FQNNGV. The CDR3 loop spans 14 amino acids. V lost 1 base to trimming and J lost 6 bases, with 10 bases between them. CDR3 sequence reads: CASSLVAGSQPQHS. DNA of the CDR3: TGTGCCAGCAGCTTAGTCGCCGGTAGTCAGCCCCAGCATTCT.

Details on this clonotype: Compared with germline, one end of the junction differs, possibly owing to a read error. The chain is built from TRBV6-2 or TRBV6-3 and TRBJ1-1; 7 positions match TRBD1. Germline V lookup: CDR1 MNHEY, CDR2 SVGEGT. The CDR3 length is 14 residues. The CDR3 region has the DNA TGTGCCAGCAGCCCGACAGGGACTAACACTGAATCTTTCTTT. It codes for CASSPTGTNTESFF.

The chain employs TRBV7-3 and TRBJ2-3; tentative D call: TRBD1 (6 bases). Germline CDR1 SGHTA, CDR2 FQGTGA. Trimming stripped 6 bases from V and 5 bases from J, with 15 bases between. The CDR3 is 14 amino acids. The CDR3 DNA is TGTGCCAGCAGTTTACAGGGAGCGGTAGATACGCAGTATTTT. This translates into CASSLQGAVDTQYF.

This clonotype has ten or more counts. This chain uses TRBV6-2 or TRBV6-3 with TRBJ2-5, with a weak D call TRBD2 (6 bases). The CDR3 totals 16 residues. V dropped 2 bases and J dropped 5 bases, with 18 bases sitting between them. Germline lookup yields CDR1 MNHEY and CDR2 SVGEGT. CDR3 nucleotides: TGTGCCAGCAGTTACCTTGGGCGGGATTACTTGGAGACCCAGTACTTC. Translation: CASSYLGRDYLETQYF.